A selection of T cell receptor beta chains follows, all from one sample in a study of T cell responses to AZD1222 COVID-19 vaccine. Assay: immunoSEQ multiplex PCR; the TCRdb copy retains only in-frame clones and omits some. The profile shows approximately 150,000 clones, around 90% of them singletons. The specimen was peripheral blood, collected on day 0 of AZD1222 vaccination. Receptor source: an adult in good health. Each CDR3 is given without its conserved first and last residue. The order of the fields is V gene, J gene, CDR3 protein.

v_gene: TRBV10-3
j_gene: TRBJ1-4
CDR3aa: AISEQVGKLF

v_gene: TRBV9
j_gene: TRBJ2-3
CDR3aa: ASSRGNPGTDTQY

v_gene: TRBV5-1
j_gene: TRBJ2-7
CDR3aa: ASSSASGGYEQY

v_gene: TRBV28
j_gene: TRBJ1-2
CDR3aa: ASSLSSSGANYGYT

v_gene: TRBV28
j_gene: TRBJ1-5
CDR3aa: ASSLGRHNQPQH

v_gene: TRBV19
j_gene: TRBJ1-3
CDR3aa: ASSMGTGGHTIY

v_gene: TRBV2
j_gene: TRBJ2-3
CDR3aa: ASSEWDKHTDTQY

v_gene: TRBV27
j_gene: TRBJ1-3
CDR3aa: ASSGRGFGNTIY

v_gene: TRBV11-3
j_gene: TRBJ2-2
CDR3aa: ASSPGTSGSLGTGELF

v_gene: TRBV19
j_gene: TRBJ2-7
CDR3aa: ASSITGAGEQY

v_gene: TRBV9
j_gene: TRBJ2-1
CDR3aa: ASSPPDRLVDEQF

v_gene: TRBV6-4
j_gene: TRBJ2-1
CDR3aa: ASSASGYNEQF

v_gene: TRBV11-2
j_gene: TRBJ2-7
CDR3aa: ASSLDSYEQY

v_gene: TRBV5-6
j_gene: TRBJ2-1
CDR3aa: ASRFTGTSYNEQF

v_gene: TRBV2
j_gene: TRBJ2-1
CDR3aa: AKGDRYNEQF

v_gene: TRBV15
j_gene: TRBJ1-2
CDR3aa: ATGTSGRFWYGYT

v_gene: TRBV28
j_gene: TRBJ2-7
CDR3aa: AGGGRAPAYEQY

v_gene: TRBV6-5
j_gene: TRBJ1-6
CDR3aa: ASSPGQGLGSPLH

v_gene: TRBV5-4
j_gene: TRBJ1-2
CDR3aa: ASSLGQGDYGYT